Ten or more counts support the clone carrying this TCR beta chain. Antigen unknown. V was pared by 5 bases and J by 8 bases, with 6 bases of the junction left unmatched. The CDR3 extends over 13 amino acids. Germline V gene data show CDR1 as SGHNT and CDR2 as YENEEA. The sample belongs to a study of T cells in Graves' hyperthyroidism and ophthalmopathy. Study-wide results and limits: Most thyroid clonotypes expanded above 0.001 were also detected in blood.

Amplification targeted TCR beta CDR3 regions from RNA transcripts. HTBI primers were employed in a first-round RT-PCR of the TCR CDR3. TCRdb re-called the multiplex PCR reads through MiXCR, storing one row per CDR3 protein. The repertoire holds nearly 600,000 distinct CDR3 sequences, with approximately 15% as singletons. The receptor's source is a woman aged 18-29 years with Graves' ophthalmopathy. The chain carries TRBV11-3 and TRBJ2-1, with 7 bases identical to TRBD2. The sequenced material came from blood. Here the CDR3 DNA reads TGTGCCAGCAGCGCCCGACTAGCCGATGAGCAGTTCTTC. Its translation: CASSARLADEQFF.